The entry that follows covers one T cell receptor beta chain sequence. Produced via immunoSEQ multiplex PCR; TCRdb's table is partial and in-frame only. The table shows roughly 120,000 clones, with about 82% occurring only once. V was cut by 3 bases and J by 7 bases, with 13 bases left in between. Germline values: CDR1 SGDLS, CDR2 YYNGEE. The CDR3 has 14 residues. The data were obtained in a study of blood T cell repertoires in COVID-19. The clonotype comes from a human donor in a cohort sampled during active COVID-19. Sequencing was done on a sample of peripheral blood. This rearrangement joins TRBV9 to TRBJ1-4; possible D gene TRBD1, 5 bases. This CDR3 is CASSDQGEGEKLFF. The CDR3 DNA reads TGTGCCAGCAGCGATCAGGGTGAAGGTGAAAAACTGTTTTTT.